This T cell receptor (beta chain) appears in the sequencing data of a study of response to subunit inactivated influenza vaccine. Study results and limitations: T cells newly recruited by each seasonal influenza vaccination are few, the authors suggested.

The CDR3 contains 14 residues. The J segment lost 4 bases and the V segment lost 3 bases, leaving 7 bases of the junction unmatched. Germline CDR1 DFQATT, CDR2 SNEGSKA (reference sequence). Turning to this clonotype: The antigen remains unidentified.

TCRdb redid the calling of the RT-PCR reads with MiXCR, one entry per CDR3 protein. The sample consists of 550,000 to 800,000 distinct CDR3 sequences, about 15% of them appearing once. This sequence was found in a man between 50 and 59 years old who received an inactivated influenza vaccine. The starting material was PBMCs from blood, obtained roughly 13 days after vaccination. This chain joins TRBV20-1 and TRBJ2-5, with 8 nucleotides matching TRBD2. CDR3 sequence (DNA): TGCAGTGCTAGCGCGGGGGGTATAGGAGAGACCCAGTACTTC. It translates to CSASAGGIGETQYF.